A selection of T cell receptor beta chains follows, all from one sample in a study of OX40 agonist ivuxolimab in advanced cancers. Only in-frame clones appear in the TCRdb table, and some are missing; sequencing was by immunoSEQ multiplex PCR. The table shows roughly 64,000 clones, with 80% to 85% occurring only once. This specimen consisted of CD4+ or CD8+ T cells sorted from blood, obtained in a trial of the OX40 agonist ivuxolimab. These receptor sequences come from an adult with an advanced solid tumor such as melanoma, head and neck, liver or kidney cancer. CDR3s include the opening cysteine and the closing phenylalanine or tryptophan. A D gene is named only where the DNA matches it firmly. Some rows mark clone size as missing; the rest say once, few, many or name a class of expanded clone.

clone_size	v_call	d_call	j_call	cdr3_nt	cdr3_aa
.	TRBV19	.	TRBJ1-5	TGTGCCAGTAGTATAGATCAATATAGAGGGGAATACCAGCCCCAGCATTTT	CASSIDQYRGEYQPQHF
.	TRBV5-1	.	TRBJ1-6	TGCGCCAGCAGCGTTTGGGACCGTGATTCACCCCTCCACTTT	CASSVWDRDSPLHF
once	TRBV10-3	.	TRBJ2-7	TGTGCCATCCGAGACGGTGGCGCACTCAACGAGCAGTACTTC	CAIRDGGALNEQYF
.	TRBV15	TRBD1	TRBJ1-3	TGTGCCACCAGCATTCAGGGGGGTCCTGGAAACACCATATATTTT	CATSIQGGPGNTIYF
few	TRBV5-1	.	TRBJ1-4	TGCGCCAGCAGCTTTGACCTAGGCGGTGAAAAACTGTTTTTT	CASSFDLGGEKLFF
.	TRBV7-2	TRBD1	TRBJ1-1	TGTGCCAGCAGCGGCACAGGGGGAACTGAAGCTTTCTTT	CASSGTGGTEAFF
.	TRBV7-2	.	TRBJ2-7	TGTGCCAGCAGCTTCTTTGACAGGCCCTACGAGCAGTACTTC	CASSFFDRPYEQYF
.	TRBV4-1	TRBD1	TRBJ1-3	TGCGCCAGCAGCCACCCCCCGGGACAGGGCACGAACACCATATATTTT	CASSHPPGQGTNTIYF
once	TRBV9	.	TRBJ1-1	TGTGCCAGCAGCCCGGAAGGGGTAGACACTGAAGCTTTCTTT	CASSPEGVDTEAFF
.	TRBV21-1	.	TRBJ2-5	TGTGCCAGCAGCAAAGTCGGGACGAGAGAGACCCAGTACTTC	CASSKVGTRETQYF
.	TRBV7-2	TRBD2	TRBJ2-5	TGTGCCAGCAGCATGCGACTAGCGGAAGAGACCCAGTACTTC	CASSMRLAEETQYF